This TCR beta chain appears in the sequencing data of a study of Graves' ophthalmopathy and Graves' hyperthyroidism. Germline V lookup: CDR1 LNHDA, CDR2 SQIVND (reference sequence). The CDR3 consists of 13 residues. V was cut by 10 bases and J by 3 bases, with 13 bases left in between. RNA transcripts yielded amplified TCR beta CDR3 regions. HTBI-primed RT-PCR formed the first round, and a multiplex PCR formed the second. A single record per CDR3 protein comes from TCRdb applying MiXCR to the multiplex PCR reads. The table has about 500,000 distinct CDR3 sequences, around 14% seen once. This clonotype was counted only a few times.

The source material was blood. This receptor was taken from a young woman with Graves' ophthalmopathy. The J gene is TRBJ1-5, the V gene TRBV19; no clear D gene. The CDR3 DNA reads TGTGCCAAGGTACCAGTTCTCAATCAGCCCCAGCATTTT. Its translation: CAKVPVLNQPQHF.